Below, 20 T cell receptor beta chains from the same sample are listed, as sequenced in a study of blood T cell repertoires in COVID-19 (dated by TCRdb to the early 2020s). Libraries were made using the immunoSEQ multiplex PCR assay. TCRdb took this table from immuneACCESS and kept in-frame rearrangements with V and J called. Such tables lack part of the clones; where checked against another copy, unresolved V genes explain under half of the gap, and the rest is unexplained. Counted in this sample were more than 300,000 clones; approximately 87% of them appeared once. The ten largest clones take up less than 11% of the sample. The sequenced sample consisted of peripheral blood. The receptor source for this set is a woman aged 25 to 39 with COVID-19, enrolled during active disease.

The chain employs TRBV19 and TRBJ2-2; 8 bases map to TRBD2. The CDR3 has 16 amino acids. Trimming took 2 bases from V and 4 from J; bases not matched to a gene: 6. The germline gives CDR1 LNHDA, CDR2 SQIVND (reference sequence). The CDR3 DNA sequence: TGTGCCAGTAGTATATCGTCTAGCGGGTCCACCGGGGAGCTGTTTTTT. Encoded protein: CASSISSSGSTGELFF. The entire variable domain, with the rest obtained from reference TRBV19 and TRBJ2-2, is as follows: DGGITQSPKYLFRKEGQNVTLSCEQNLNHDAMYWYRQDPGQGLRLIYYSQIVNDFQKGDIAEGYSVSREKKESFPLTVTSAQKNPTAFYLCASSISSSGSTGELFFGEGSRLTVL.

In its sample, this clone was seen a few times. V usage is TRBV28 and J usage is TRBJ2-7; 7 nucleotides agree with TRBD1. V lost 6 bases and J lost 4; bases outside the gene matches: 12. Germline-derived CDR1 and CDR2 are MDHEN and SYDVKM. The CDR3 covers 15 residues. CDR3 protein: CASRPITGDAYEQYF. The CDR3 bases are TGTGCCAGCAGGCCGATCACAGGGGATGCATACGAGCAGTACTTC. Drawing the rest from reference TRBV28 and TRBJ2-7, the complete variable domain is DVKVTQSSRYLVKRTGEKVFLECVQDMDHENMFWYRQDPGLGLRLIYFSYDVKMKEKGDIPEGYSVSREKKERFSLILESASTNQTSMYLCASRPITGDAYEQYFGPGTRLTVT.

This clone was counted a few times. The chain uses TRBV5-1 and TRBJ2-7; tentatively, D is TRBD2 (6 bases). V shed 6 bases and J shed 4 bases, with 17 bases lying between them. The CDR3 has 14 residues. The germline V gene has CDR1 SGHRS and CDR2 YFSETQ. The DNA of the CDR3 is TGCGCCAGCACCTTTACCTCGACTAGTTACGAGCAGTACTTC. The encoded protein is CASTFTSTSYEQYF.

V usage is TRBV30 and J usage is TRBJ1-2; the match to TRBD1 covers 7 bases. This CDR3 has 12 amino acids. The ends lost 0 bases at V and 9 bases at J; junction bases unmatched: 4. The germline gives CDR1 GTSNPN, CDR2 SVGIG (reference sequence). In nucleotides, the CDR3 is TGTGCCTGGAGTGTACAGGGGAATCGCTACACCTTC. It is translated as CAWSVQGNRYTF.

The rearrangement uses TRBV4-1 and TRBJ2-7; 9 bases align to TRBD1. Trimming cost V 1 base and J 4 bases; bases outside gene matches: 5. The CDR3 covers 15 residues. Germline V gives CDR1 MGHRA, CDR2 YSYEKL. CDR3 sequence (DNA): TGCGCCAGCAGCCAAGGGTGGACAGGGGAATACGAGCAGTACTTC. It yields the protein CASSQGWTGEYEQYF.

V gene TRBV27 combines with J gene TRBJ2-3; a weak D match, TRBD2 (6 bases). The CDR3 is made up of 15 amino acids. V was trimmed by 7 bases and J by 2 bases, leaving 16 bases between them. CDR1 is MNHEY, CDR2 SMNVEV, per germline (reference sequence). Here the CDR3 DNA reads TGTGCCAGCACTAGGGTGGGGAGGTTCACAGATACGCAGTATTTT. Its protein product is CASTRVGRFTDTQYF.

The chain recombines TRBV4-2 with TRBJ1-2, with 10 bases lining up with TRBD1. CDR1 LGHNA and CDR2 YNFKEQ come from the germline V gene. CDR3 length: 15 residues. Trimming at V came to 3 bases and at J to 3 bases, leaving 4 bases not matched to a gene. In DNA form, the CDR3 reads TGTGCCAGCAGCCAGGGACAGGGGAGTGACTATGGCTACACCTTC. It translates to CASSQGQGSDYGYTF.

The gene calls are TRBV28 and TRBJ2-7; D is perhaps TRBD1 (6 bases). This CDR3 has 14 amino acids. Germline-derived CDR1 and CDR2 are MDHEN and SYDVKM. Trimming shortened V by 6 bases and J by 2 bases, and 14 bases separated the two germline ends. This CDR3 reads CASSPGGQPYEQYF. CDR3 in DNA: TGTGCCAGCAGCCCCGGCGGACAGCCCTACGAGCAGTACTTC.

The gene calls are TRBV2 and TRBJ1-2; the D is unclear. Trimming shortened V by 5 bases and J by 8 bases, and 9 bases separated the two germline ends. The CDR3 length is 11 residues. The germline V gene has CDR1 SNHLY and CDR2 FYNNEI. The CDR3 loop reads CASSQEGGYTF. CDR3 in DNA: TGTGCCAGCAGTCAGGAGGGCGGCTACACCTTC.

The chain carries TRBV28 and TRBJ1-2, with D possibly TRBD1 on 6 matching bases. Germline V gene data show CDR1 as MDHEN and CDR2 as SYDVKM. CDR3 size: 14 residues. V dropped 6 bases and J dropped 8 bases, with 19 bases sitting between them. The CDR3 DNA reads as TGTGCCAGCAGGACCCAAACAGGGCTCGAAGGCTACACCTTC. It encodes CASRTQTGLEGYTF.

This clone appeared once. A junction end diverges from the germline sequence, so it may reflect a read error. For the CDR3, the DNA is TGTGCCAGCAGATTGGGGACTAGCGGGTACAATGAGCAGTTCTTC. Residues: CASRLGTSGYNEQFF. The chain joins TRBV5-4 to TRBJ2-1; 12 bases fit TRBD2. Germline loops: CDR1 SGHNT, CDR2 YYREEE (reference sequence). CDR3 length: 15 amino acids.

The V call is TRBV18, the J call TRBJ2-1, with TRBD2 as a possible D gene (6 bases). The V gene's germline CDR1 is KGHSH and CDR2 LQKENI. V was clipped by 6 bases and J by 9 bases, with 15 bases between them. The CDR3 length is 13 residues. The CDR3, as DNA: TGTGCCAGCTCGCGTACGGAGGGACCTGAGCAGTTCTTC. Amino acid sequence: CASSRTEGPEQFF. Combining the CDR3 with reference TRBV18 and TRBJ2-1 gives the whole variable domain NAGVMQNPRHLVRRRGQEARLRCSPMKGHSHVYWYRQLPEEGLKFMVYLQKENIIDESGMPKERFSAEFPKEGPSILRIQQVVRGDSAAYFCASSRTEGPEQFFGPGTRLTVL.

CDR3 in amino acids: CASSHGTSGNNEQFF. As DNA, the CDR3 is TGTGCCAGCAGCCACGGGACTAGCGGAAACAATGAGCAGTTCTTC. The chain uses TRBV27 and TRBJ2-1; 11 positions agree with TRBD2. J lost 5 bases, V lost 6 bases, and 6 bases had no gene match. The CDR3 spans 15 residues. Per germline, CDR1 MNHEY and CDR2 SMNVEV (reference sequence).

The chain joins TRBV5-8 to TRBJ2-7; 10 bases are shared with TRBD1. The V gene end was trimmed by 3 bases and the J gene end by 5 bases; junction bases not matched to a gene: 8. This CDR3 comprises 15 residues. Germline assignment: CDR1 SGHTS and CDR2 YDEGEE. The CDR3 nucleotides read TGTGCCAGCAGCTCCCGGGACAGGGGTTTACACGAGCAGTACTTC. It translates to CASSSRDRGLHEQYF.

The chain couples TRBV9 to TRBJ1-1, with D uncertain. Between the trimmed V and J ends, which lost 0 bases and 3 bases, there was a span of 9 bases. The germline CDR1 and CDR2 sequences are SGDLS and YYNGEE. The CDR3 runs 14 residues. This CDR3 reads CASSVVGRHTEAFF. The DNA of the CDR3 is TGTGCCAGCAGCGTAGTGGGCAGACACACTGAAGCTTTCTTT.

This rearrangement joins TRBV29-1 to TRBJ2-3, with TRBD1 as a possible D gene (6 bases). The CDR3 runs to 14 residues. Trimming cost V 7 bases and J 0 bases, with 14 bases left between them. The germline CDR1 and CDR2 sequences are SQVTM and ANQGSEA. CDR3 DNA sequence: TGCAGCGCCTCGGACAGATCTAGCACAGATACGCAGTATTTT. Amino acids: CSASDRSSTDTQYF.

The chain has TRBV18 and TRBJ2-2; D remains unclear. The V gene lost 2 bases and the J gene lost 4 bases, with 11 bases spanning the gap. CDR1 and CDR2 (germline): KGHSH, LQKENI. This CDR3 region has 15 residues. The CDR3 DNA sequence: TGTGCCAGCTCACCATCCAGTCCAGGCACCGGGGAGCTGTTTTTT. Translation gives CASSPSSPGTGELFF.

The chain couples TRBV2 to TRBJ2-2; TRBD1 matches 9 bases. The CDR3 consists of 15 residues. Germline V gives CDR1 SNHLY, CDR2 FYNNEI. Losses at the gene ends were 6 bases for V and 6 bases for J; bases not matched to a gene: 8. The CDR3 bases are TGTGCCAGCAGGGCCGGGACAGGGTTTTCCGGGGAGCTGTTTTTT. Protein sequence: CASRAGTGFSGELFF. Together with reference TRBV2 and TRBJ2-2, the CDR3 gives the full variable domain: EPEVTQTPSHQVTQMGQEVILRCVPISNHLYFYWYRQILGQKVEFLVSFYNNEISEKSEIFDDQFSVERPDGSNFTLKIRSTKLEDSAMYFCASRAGTGFSGELFFGEGSRLTVL.

This chain joins TRBV7-2 and TRBJ2-3; 12 bases map to TRBD2. V gave up 5 bases and J gave up 9 bases; unmatched junction bases: 9. The CDR3 length is 15 residues. Germline V gene sequence: CDR1 SGHTA, CDR2 FQGNSA. The CDR3 protein is CASSPRTSGAGTQYF. The CDR3 coding sequence is TGTGCCAGCAGCCCCCGGACTAGCGGGGCCGGCACGCAGTATTTT. The variable domain in full, completed from reference TRBV7-2 and TRBJ2-3, reads GAGVSQSPSNKVTEKGKDVELRCDPISGHTALYWYRQSLGQGLEFLIYFQGNSAPDKSGLPSDRFSAERTGGSVSTLTIQRTQQEDSAVYLCASSPRTSGAGTQYFGPGTRLTVL.

The J gene is TRBJ2-7, the V gene TRBV7-2; 10 positions agree with TRBD2. CDR1 and CDR2 (germline): SGHTA, FQGNSA. With V trimmed by 4 bases and J by 4 bases, 7 bases remained unmatched. The CDR3 runs to 15 residues. CDR3 sequence (DNA): TGTGCCAGCAGCTCGACGCGGACTAGCGGATACGAGCAGTACTTC. It translates to CASSSTRTSGYEQYF.